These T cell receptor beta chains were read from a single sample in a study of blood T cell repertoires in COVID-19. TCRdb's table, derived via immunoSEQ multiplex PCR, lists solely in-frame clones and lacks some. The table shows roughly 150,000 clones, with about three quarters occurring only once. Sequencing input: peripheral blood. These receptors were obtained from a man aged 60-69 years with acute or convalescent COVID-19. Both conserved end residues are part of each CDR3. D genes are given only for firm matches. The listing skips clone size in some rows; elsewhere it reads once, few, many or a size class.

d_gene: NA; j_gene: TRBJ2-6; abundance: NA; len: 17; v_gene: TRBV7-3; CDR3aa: CASSPEGGGSGANVLTF; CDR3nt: TGTGCCAGCAGCCCGGAGGGGGGAGGGTCTGGGGCCAACGTCCTGACTTTC
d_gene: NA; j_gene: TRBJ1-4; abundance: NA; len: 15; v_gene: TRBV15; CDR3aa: CATSRVGRGDEKLFF; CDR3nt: TGTGCCACCAGCAGAGTTGGAAGGGGTGATGAAAAACTGTTTTTT
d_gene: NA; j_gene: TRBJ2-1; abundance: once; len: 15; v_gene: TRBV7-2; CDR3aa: CASSFSGKVVNEQFF; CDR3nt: TGTGCCAGCAGCTTTAGCGGAAAAGTTGTCAATGAGCAGTTCTTC
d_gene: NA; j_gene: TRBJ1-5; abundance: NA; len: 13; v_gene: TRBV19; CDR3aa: CASSIKLNQPQHF; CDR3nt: TGTGCCAGTAGTATAAAACTGAATCAGCCCCAGCATTTT
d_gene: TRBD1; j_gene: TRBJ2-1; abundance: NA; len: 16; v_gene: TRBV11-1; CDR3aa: CASSSNRGLHFGEQFF; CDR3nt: TGTGCCAGCAGCTCAAACAGGGGGCTTCATTTCGGTGAGCAGTTCTTC
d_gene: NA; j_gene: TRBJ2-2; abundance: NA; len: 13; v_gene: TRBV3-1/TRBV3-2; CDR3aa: CASSQASTGELFF; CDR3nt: TGTGCCAGCAGCCAAGCTAGCACCGGGGAGCTGTTTTTT
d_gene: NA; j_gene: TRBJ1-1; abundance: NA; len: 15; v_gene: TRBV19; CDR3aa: CASSPPGTANTEAFF; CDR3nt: TGTGCCAGTAGTCCCCCCGGGACTGCGAACACTGAAGCTTTCTTT
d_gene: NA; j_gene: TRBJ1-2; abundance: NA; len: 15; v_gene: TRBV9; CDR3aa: CASSTLSPGNYGYTF; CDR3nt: TGTGCCAGCAGCACTCTCTCCCCAGGGAACTATGGCTACACCTTC
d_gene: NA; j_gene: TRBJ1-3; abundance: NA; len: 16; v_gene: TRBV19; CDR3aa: CASTPGSGFSGNTIYF; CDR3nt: TGTGCCAGTACCCCGGGTTCGGGGTTCTCTGGAAACACCATATATTTT
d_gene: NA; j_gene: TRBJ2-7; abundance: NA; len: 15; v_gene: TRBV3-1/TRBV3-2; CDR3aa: CASSQGLGRSYEQYF; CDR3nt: TGTGCCAGCAGCCAAGGCTTGGGGAGGTCCTACGAGCAGTACTTC